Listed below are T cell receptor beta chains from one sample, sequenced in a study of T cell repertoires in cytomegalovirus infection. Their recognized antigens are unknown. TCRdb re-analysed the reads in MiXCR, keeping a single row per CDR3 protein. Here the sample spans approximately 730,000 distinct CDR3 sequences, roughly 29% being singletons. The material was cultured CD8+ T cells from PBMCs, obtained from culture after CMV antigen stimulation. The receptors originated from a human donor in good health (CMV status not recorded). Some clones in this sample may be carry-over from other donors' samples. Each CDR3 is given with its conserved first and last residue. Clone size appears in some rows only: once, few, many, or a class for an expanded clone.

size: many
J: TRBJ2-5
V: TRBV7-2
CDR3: CASSWTGDQETQYF

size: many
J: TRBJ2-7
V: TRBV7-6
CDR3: CASSLSIRYEQYF

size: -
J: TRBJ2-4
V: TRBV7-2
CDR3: CASQGVYIQYF

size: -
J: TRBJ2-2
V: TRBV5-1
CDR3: CASSPSTGTGGELFF

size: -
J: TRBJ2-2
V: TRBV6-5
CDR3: CASSYSILRDRGHKTGELFF

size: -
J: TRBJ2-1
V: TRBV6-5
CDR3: CASSYSGLDEEQFF

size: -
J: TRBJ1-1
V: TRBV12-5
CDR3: CASGFGAGYQNTEAFF

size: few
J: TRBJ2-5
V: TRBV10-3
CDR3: CAIRAGHLGETQYF

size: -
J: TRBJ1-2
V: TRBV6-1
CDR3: CASSAGTNYGYTF

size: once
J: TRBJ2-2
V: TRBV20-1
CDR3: CSAPYGQGPSPGELFF

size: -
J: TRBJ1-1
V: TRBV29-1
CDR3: CSVDSPYRENTEAFF

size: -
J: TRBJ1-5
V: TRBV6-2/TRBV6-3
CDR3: CASSYAENNQPQHF

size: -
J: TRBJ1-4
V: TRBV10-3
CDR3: CAIWDRVNEKLFF

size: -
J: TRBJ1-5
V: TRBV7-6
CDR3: CASSLAPAVQPQHF

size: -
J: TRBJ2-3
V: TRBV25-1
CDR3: CASHDTDTQYF

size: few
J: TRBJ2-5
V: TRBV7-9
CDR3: CASSLRGRPREETQYF

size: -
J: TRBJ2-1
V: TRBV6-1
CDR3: CASSSTPRLFNEQFF

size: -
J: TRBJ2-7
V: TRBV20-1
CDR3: CSARGQGIEQYF

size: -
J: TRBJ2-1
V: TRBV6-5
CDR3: CASSYTGLNEQFF

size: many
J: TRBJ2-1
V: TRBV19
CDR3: CASSMGNSYNEQFF

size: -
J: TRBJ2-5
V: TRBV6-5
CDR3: CASRPNSGLQETQYF

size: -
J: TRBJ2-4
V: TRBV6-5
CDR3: CASLRGNIQYF

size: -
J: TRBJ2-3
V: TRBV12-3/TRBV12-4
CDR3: CASSLDPAGGPDTQYF

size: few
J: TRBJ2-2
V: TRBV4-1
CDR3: CASSLGTGPGTGELFF

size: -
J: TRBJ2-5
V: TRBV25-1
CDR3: CASSEYGGAETQYF

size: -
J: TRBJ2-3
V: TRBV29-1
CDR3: CSVEGGGGPDTQYF

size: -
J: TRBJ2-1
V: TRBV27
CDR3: CASLAGGSYNEQFF

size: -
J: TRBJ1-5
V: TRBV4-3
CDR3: CASSQGNGLQPQHF

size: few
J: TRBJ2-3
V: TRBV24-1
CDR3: CATSISGYPDTQYF

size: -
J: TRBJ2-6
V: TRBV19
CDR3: CVSSIPASGANVLTF

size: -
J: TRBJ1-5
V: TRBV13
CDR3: CASSPRGGAQHF

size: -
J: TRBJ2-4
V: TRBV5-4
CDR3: CASSLAGNIQYF

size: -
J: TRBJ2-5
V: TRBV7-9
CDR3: CASKDTQYQETQYF